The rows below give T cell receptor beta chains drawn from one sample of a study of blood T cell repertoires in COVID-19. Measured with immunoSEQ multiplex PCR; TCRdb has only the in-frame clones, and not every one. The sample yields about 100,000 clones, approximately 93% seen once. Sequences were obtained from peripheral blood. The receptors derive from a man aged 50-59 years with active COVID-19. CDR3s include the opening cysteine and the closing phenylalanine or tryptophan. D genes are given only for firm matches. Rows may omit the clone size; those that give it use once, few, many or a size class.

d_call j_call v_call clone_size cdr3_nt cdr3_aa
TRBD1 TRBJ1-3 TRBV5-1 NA TGCGCCAGCAGCTTACCAGGGGGCGCAGAGGGAAACACCATATATTTT CASSLPGGAEGNTIYF
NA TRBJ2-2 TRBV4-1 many TGCGCCAGCAGCCAAGAGGCGGGGATAAGCACCGGGGAGCTGTTTTTT CASSQEAGISTGELFF
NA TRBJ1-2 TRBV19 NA TGTGCCAGTAGTAAGGAGGGCGACGGGTATGGCTACACCTTC CASSKEGDGYGYTF
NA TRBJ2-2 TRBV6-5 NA TGTGCCAGCACTTGGCCGTCCCCCGGGGAGCTGTTTTTT CASTWPSPGELFF
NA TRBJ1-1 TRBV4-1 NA TGCGCCAGCAGCCACCCAGGACAGAGAAACACTGAAGCTTTCTTT CASSHPGQRNTEAFF
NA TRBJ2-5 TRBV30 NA TGTGCCTGGAGTGTAGGGGATCAAGAGACCCAGTACTTC CAWSVGDQETQYF
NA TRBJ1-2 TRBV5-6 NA TGTGCCAGCTCCCTTACTAACTATGGCTACACCTTC CASSLTNYGYTF
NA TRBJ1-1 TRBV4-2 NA TGTGCCAGCAGCCAAGTGGCGGCGAACACTGAAGCTTTCTTT CASSQVAANTEAFF
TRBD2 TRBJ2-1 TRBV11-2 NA TGTGCCAGCAGGCTTGGCCCGGGGACTAGCGGGATGAATGAGCAGTTCTTC CASRLGPGTSGMNEQFF
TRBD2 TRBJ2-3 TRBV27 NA TGTGCCAGCAGTTTAGGCCAAGGGACTAGCGGGCTGTATACGCAGTATTTT CASSLGQGTSGLYTQYF
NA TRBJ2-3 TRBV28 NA TGTGCCAGCAGTTCACCTTACAGGTTGACTAGCACAGATACGCAGTATTTT CASSSPYRLTSTDTQYF
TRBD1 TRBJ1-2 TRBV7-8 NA TGTGCCAGCAGCCCCACGGGACAGGGGGCGCGTGGGTGGTATGGCTACACCTTC CASSPTGQGARGWYGYTF
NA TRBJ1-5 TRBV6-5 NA TGTGCCAGCAGTTGGACGGCAGGGAGGAATCAGCCCCAGCATTTT CASSWTAGRNQPQHF
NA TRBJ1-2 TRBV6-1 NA TGTGCCAGCAGTGAAGCAGGCGGGGTTCCTCGTGGCTACACCTTC CASSEAGGVPRGYTF
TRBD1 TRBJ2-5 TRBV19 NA TGTGCCAGTAGTGTGGGGACAGGGCTTAAACAAGAGACCCAGTACTTC CASSVGTGLKQETQYF
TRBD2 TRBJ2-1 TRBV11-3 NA TGTGCCAGCTCGGCGGGAGCCCGGTACAATGAGCAGTTCTTC CASSAGARYNEQFF
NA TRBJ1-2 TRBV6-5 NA TGTGCCAGCAGTTCCACAGGGAATGTAGGTGGCTACACCTTC CASSSTGNVGGYTF
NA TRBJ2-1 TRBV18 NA TGTGCCAGCTCACCACTAGCGAGTGAGCAGTTCTTC CASSPLASEQFF
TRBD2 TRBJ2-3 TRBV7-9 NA TGTGCCAGCAGCTTAGACGGGAGGGATACAGATACGCAGTATTTT CASSLDGRDTDTQYF
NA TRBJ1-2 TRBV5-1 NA TGCGCCAGCAGCTTGGGGTTCAGGGATTATGGCTACACCTTC CASSLGFRDYGYTF
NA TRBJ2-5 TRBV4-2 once TGTGCCAGCAGCCAAGCGCGCTCGAACCAAGAGACCCAGTACTTC CASSQARSNQETQYF
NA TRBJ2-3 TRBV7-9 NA TGTGCCAGCAGTTATGGACAGATTAGCACAGATACGCAGTATTTT CASSYGQISTDTQYF
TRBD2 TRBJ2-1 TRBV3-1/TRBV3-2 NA TGTGCCAGCAGCCCCCGGACTAGCGGACCTTTGAATGAGCAGTTCTTC CASSPRTSGPLNEQFF
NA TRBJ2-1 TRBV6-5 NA TGTGCCAGCAGTTACTCAGCGGGCCTCAATGAGCAGTTCTTC CASSYSAGLNEQFF
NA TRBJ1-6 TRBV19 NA TGTGCCAGTACCCCCCTCCCAGATGTATCACCCCTCCACTTT CASTPLPDVSPLHF
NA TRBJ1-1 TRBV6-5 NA TGTGCCAGCAGTTACCGACCATGGGGGGGGAACACTGAAGCTTTCTTT CASSYRPWGGNTEAFF
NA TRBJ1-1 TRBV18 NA TGTGCCAGCTCACCCGGTCTGAACACTGAAGCTTTCTTT CASSPGLNTEAFF
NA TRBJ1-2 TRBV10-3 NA TGTGCCACCAACCAGCCGGCAGGCCGGAAGGGCTACACCTTC CATNQPAGRKGYTF
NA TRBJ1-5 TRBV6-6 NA TGTGCCAGCACCGGCAATCAGCCCCAGCATTTT CASTGNQPQHF
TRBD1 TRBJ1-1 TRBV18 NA TGTGCCAGCTCACCGCTCGACAGGGCGAACACTGAAGCTTTCTTT CASSPLDRANTEAFF
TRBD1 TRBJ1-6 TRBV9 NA TGTGCCAGCAGCGCCGCTCCCGACAGGGGAGATTCACCCCTCCACTTT CASSAAPDRGDSPLHF
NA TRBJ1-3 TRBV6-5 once TGTGCCAGCAGTACAGACAGAAAGCATGGAAACACCATATATTTT CASSTDRKHGNTIYF
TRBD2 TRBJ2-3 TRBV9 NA TGTGCCAGCAGCGTGCGGGGGGCGGAAGATACGCAGTATTTT CASSVRGAEDTQYF
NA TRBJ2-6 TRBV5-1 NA TGCGCCAGCAGCTTGGGAGGCAGCGGGGCCAACGTCCTGACTTTC CASSLGGSGANVLTF
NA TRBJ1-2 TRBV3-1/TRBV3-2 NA TGTGCCAGCAGCCAAGGACCCCCGGAGGCGGGCTACACCTTC CASSQGPPEAGYTF
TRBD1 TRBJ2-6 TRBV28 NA TGTGCCAGCAGTTCCACCGGGGAGGGACAGGGGGCATCTGGGGCCAACGTCCTGACTTTC CASSSTGEGQGASGANVLTF
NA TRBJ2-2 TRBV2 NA TGTGCCAGCTCAAAGTTGGGGAAGACAGGCGGGGAGCTGTTTTTT CASSKLGKTGGELFF
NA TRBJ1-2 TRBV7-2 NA TGTGCCAGCAGCTTCAGGGCTGGGAGCTACACCTTC CASSFRAGSYTF
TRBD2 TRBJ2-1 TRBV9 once TGTGCCAGCAGCTCCGGACTAGCGGGAGTGGGGGAGCAGTTCTTC CASSSGLAGVGEQFF
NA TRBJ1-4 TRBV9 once TGTGCCAGCAGCGTAGGGAACCCGGGGATCGATGAAAAACTGTTTTTT CASSVGNPGIDEKLFF
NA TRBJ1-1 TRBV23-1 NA TGCGCCAGCAGGCAATCGGCAGGGAACGGGACTGAAGCTTTCTTT CASRQSAGNGTEAFF
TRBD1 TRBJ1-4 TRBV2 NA TGTGCCAGCAGTGACCGGACAGGGGGGAATGAAAAACTGTTTTTT CASSDRTGGNEKLFF
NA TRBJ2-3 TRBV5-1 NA TGCGCCAGCAGCTTGAGCTCAGATACGCAGTATTTT CASSLSSDTQYF
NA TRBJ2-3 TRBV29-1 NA TGCAGCGGCTATACAGATACGCAGTATTTT CSGYTDTQYF
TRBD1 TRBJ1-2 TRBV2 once TGTGCCAGCAGTGAACTGGGACAGGGCTTTGGTCGTGGCTACACCTTC CASSELGQGFGRGYTF
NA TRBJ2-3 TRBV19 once TGTGCCAGTAGTAATCCGGGACGGGGGGCAGCAGATACGCAGTATTTT CASSNPGRGAADTQYF
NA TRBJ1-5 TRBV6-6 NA TGTGCCAGCAGTAGACAGATTCCTAGCAATCAGCCCCAGCATTTT CASSRQIPSNQPQHF
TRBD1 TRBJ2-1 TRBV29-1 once TGCAGCTGCTGGGGACAGTACAATGAGCAGTTCTTC CSCWGQYNEQFF
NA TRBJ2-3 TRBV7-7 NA TGTGCCAGCAGCTTAGGCGGGGCGGCAGATACGCAGTATTTT CASSLGGAADTQYF
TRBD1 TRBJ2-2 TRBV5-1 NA TGCGCCAGCAGCTGGAAGACAGGGGATACCGGGGAGCTGTTTTTT CASSWKTGDTGELFF
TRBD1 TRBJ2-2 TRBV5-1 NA TGCGCCAGCAGCTCCACAGGGGATACAAGCGGGGAGCTGTTTTTT CASSSTGDTSGELFF
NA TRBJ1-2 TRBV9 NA TGTGCCAGCAGCGTAGCGGGGCAGGGGATTAACTATGGCTACACCTTC CASSVAGQGINYGYTF
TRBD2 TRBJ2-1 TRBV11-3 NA TGTGCCAGCAGCTTAGCGGGGGGGCGCCGGAATGAGCAGTTCTTC CASSLAGGRRNEQFF
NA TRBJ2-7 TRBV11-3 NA TGTGCCAGCAGCTTAAGACAGGTTTTACACGAGCAGTACTTC CASSLRQVLHEQYF
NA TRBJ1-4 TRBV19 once TGTGCCAGTAGTATTAGCGTAGGCGCAACTAATGAAAAACTGTTTTTT CASSISVGATNEKLFF